This TCR beta chain was captured by sequencing in a study of T cells after yellow fever vaccination (dated by TCRdb to the late 2010s). For the study in its entirety: The SMART-Seq v4 Ultra Low Input RNA kit was used to prepare libraries from fractions with low cell numbers. The cohort comprised two healthy male donors, one aged 18 to 30 and one aged 30 to 40 years. Bulk PBMC replicates and cell subsets were isolated from blood drawn at multiple timepoints before and after both primary and secondary immunization. Bulk TCR alpha and beta repertoires were sequenced longitudinally to track T-cell clones before and after primary and booster YFV17D yellow fever vaccination. The full study reports these points: After the booster, most clones that had expanded after primary vaccination were detected again (approximately 97% of CD4 and around nine tenths of CD8), suggesting broad maintenance of memory. FACS-sorted repertoires could contain abundant contaminating clonotypes from the bulk population, so computational filtering was required. The study included only two donors, which limits how far the findings can be generalized. Compared with the primary T-cell response, the secondary T-cell response was faster but weaker, reaching its peak on day 5 rather than on day 15. A small fraction of clonotypes appeared in both the CD4 and CD8 compartments, likely as a result of convergent recombination.

The CDR3, cysteine through phenylalanine, is 15 amino acids long. Left in the record is the CDR3 DNA by itself, 45 bases read in frame from the first base. Unmatched junction bases come to 5, with V trimmed by 4 bases and J by 4 bases. As encoded in the germline V gene, CDR1 is SGHRS while CDR2 is YFSETQ. TCR cDNA was synthesized by 5'RACE template switching, which introduced a universal primer site and unique molecular identifiers. Priming for cDNA synthesis came from both the TCR alpha and TCR beta constant segments. Library amplification used two PCR steps, and the second PCR step added sample barcodes and sequencing adapters. Sequencing of libraries was done on Illumina HiSeq 2500 (2x100 bp) or NovaSeq (2x150 bp). Per the source publication's procedure: Demultiplexing of reads and collapsing into UMI consensus sequences were performed with MIGEC, and V(D)J alignment was carried out with MiXCR. Using edgeR on replicate PBMC samples, clonotypes were called vaccine-responding if FDR was below 0.01 and the log2 fold change was above 5 up to day 15. Bulk clonotypes were assigned CD4 or CD8 identity according to which sequenced CD4 or CD8 repertoire held them at higher abundance. TCRdb reran the public reads through fastp at Q25 and MiXCR, keeping productive beta chains. A single entry per CDR3 protein holds the most common genes and DNA from its merged rows. The V and J calls and clone size come from TCRdb's table, not from the authors' own analysis. Across this sample there are 250,000 or so distinct CDR3 sequences, with over 6.5% seen only once. 1.1% of the sample is held by the ten biggest clonotypes.

The treatment or condition label here, explained by the study, means: live attenuated yellow fever vaccine strain. A standard Ficoll-Paque protocol was used to isolate PBMCs from peripheral blood. Dynabeads CD4 and CD8 positive selection kits were used to isolate CD4 and CD8 T-cell fractions. TriZol was used to extract RNA from bulk PBMCs, from CD4 and CD8 fractions, and from dextramer-positive and dextramer-negative fractions. There are many counts of this clonotype. No antigen is known for it. Base quality data are lacking; no much larger clone is found one base away. Rearrangement joined TRBV5-1 to TRBJ2-5; the junction holds 12 bases that match TRBD2. The clonotype was recovered from a young man who received the YFV17D yellow fever vaccine. The sample was CD4+ T cells sorted from PBMCs, taken on the day of the yellow fever booster vaccination. The nucleotide sequence reads as follows: TGCGCCAGCAGCCCGGGGGGACTAGCGGGAGAGACCCAGTACTTC. This yields the protein CASSPGGLAGETQYF.